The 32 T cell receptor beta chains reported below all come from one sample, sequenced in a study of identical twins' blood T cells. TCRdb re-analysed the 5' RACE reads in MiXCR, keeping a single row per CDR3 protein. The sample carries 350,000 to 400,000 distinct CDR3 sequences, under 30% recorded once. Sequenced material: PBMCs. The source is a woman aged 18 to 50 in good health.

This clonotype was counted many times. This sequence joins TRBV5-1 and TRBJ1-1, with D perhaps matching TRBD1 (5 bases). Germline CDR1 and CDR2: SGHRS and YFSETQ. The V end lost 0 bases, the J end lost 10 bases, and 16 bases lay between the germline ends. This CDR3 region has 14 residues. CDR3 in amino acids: CASSLALGENAAFF. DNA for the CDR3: TGCGCCAGCAGCTTGGCCTTAGGGGAGAACGCAGCTTTCTTT.

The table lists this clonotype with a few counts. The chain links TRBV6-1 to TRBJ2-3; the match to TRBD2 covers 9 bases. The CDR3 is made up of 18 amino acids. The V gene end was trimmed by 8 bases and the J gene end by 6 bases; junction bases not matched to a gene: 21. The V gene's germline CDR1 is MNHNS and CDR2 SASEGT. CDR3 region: CASASPDTSGPVSDTQYF. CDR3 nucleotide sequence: TGTGCCAGCGCAAGCCCCGATACTAGCGGGCCGGTCAGCGATACGCAGTATTTT.

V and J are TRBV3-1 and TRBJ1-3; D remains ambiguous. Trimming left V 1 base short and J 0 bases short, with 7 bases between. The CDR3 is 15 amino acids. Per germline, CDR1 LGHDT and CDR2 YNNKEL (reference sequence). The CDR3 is CASSQALSSGNTIYF. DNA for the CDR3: TGTGCCAGCAGCCAAGCCCTTAGCTCTGGAAACACCATATATTTT. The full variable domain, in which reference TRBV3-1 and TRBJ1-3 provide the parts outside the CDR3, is DTAVSQTPKYLVTQMGNDKSIKCEQNLGHDTMYWYKQDSKKFLKIMFSYNNKELIINETVPNRFSPKSPDKAHLNLHINSLELGDSAVYFCASSQALSSGNTIYFGEGSWLTVV.

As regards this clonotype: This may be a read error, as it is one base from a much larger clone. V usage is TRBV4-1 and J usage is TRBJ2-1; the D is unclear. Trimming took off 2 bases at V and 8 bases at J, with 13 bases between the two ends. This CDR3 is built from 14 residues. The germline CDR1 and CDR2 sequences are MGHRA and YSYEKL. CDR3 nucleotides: TGCGCCAGCAGCCAAACTTTGTGCGGAGATGAGCAGTTCTTC. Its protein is CASSQTLCGDEQFF.

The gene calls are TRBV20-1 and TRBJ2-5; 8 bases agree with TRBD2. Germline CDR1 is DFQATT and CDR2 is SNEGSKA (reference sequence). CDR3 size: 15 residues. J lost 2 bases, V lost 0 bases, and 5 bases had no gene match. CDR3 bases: TGCAGTGCTAGAGACGGGAGGGCCTTTCAAGAGACCCAGTACTTC. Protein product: CSARDGRAFQETQYF.

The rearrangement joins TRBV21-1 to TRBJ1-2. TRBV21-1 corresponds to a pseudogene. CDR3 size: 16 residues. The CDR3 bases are TGTGCCAGCAGCAAAATTAGGGAGGGAAAAAACTATGGCTACACCTTC. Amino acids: CASSKIREGKNYGYTF.

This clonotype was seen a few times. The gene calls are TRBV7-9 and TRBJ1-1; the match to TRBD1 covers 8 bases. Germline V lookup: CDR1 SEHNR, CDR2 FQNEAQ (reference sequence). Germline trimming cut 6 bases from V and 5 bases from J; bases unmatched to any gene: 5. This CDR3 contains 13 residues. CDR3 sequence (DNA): TGTGCCAGCAGTTCAGGGGGCCGGACTGAAGCTTTCTTT. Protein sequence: CASSSGGRTEAFF.

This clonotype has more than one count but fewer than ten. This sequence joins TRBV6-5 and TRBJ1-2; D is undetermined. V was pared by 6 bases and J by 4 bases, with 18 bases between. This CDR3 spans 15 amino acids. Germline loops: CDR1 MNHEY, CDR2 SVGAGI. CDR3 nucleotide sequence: TGTGCCAGCAGCCGAGTTGCCGGGTTCGCCTATGGCTACACCTTC. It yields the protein CASSRVAGFAYGYTF.

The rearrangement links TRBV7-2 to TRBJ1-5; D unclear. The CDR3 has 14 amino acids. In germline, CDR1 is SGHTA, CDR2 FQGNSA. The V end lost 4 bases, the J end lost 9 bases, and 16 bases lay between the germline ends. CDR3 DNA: TGTGCCAGCAGCTCGGACGGACGGTTCTGGCCCCAGCATTTT. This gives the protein CASSSDGRFWPQHF.

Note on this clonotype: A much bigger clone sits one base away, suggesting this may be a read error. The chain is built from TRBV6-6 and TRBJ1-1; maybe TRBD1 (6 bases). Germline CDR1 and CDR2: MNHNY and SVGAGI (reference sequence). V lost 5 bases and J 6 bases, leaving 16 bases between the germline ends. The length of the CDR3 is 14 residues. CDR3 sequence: CASSRGAGDSEAFF. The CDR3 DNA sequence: TGTGCCAGCAGTCGCGGTGCAGGGGACTCTGAAGCTTTCTTT.

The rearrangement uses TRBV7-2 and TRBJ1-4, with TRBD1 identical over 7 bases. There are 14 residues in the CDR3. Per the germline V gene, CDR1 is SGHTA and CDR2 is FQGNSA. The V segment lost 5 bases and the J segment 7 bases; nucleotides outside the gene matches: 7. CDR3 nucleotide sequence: TGTGCCAGCAGCCTGACAGGGTCTAGTGAAAAACTGTTTTTT. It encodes CASSLTGSSEKLFF.

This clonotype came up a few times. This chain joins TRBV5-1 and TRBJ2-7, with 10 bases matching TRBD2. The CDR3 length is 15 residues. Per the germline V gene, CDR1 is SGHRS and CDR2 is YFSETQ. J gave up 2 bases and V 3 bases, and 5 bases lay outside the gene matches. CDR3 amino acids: CASSSLAGATYEQYF. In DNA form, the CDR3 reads TGCGCCAGCAGCTCTCTAGCGGGAGCGACCTACGAGCAGTACTTC. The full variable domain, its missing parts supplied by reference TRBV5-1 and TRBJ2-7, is KAGVTQTPRYLIKTRGQQVTLSCSPISGHRSVSWYQQTPGQGLQFLFEYFSETQRNKGNFPGRFSGRQFSNSRSEMNVSTLELGDSALYLCASSSLAGATYEQYFGPGTRLTVT.

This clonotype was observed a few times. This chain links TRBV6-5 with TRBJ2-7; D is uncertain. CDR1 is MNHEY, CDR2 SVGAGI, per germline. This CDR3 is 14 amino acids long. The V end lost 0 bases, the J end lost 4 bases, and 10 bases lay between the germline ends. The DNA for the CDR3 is TGTGCCAGCAGTTACTCAGGGCGAGGATACGAGCAGTACTTC. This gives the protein CASSYSGRGYEQYF.

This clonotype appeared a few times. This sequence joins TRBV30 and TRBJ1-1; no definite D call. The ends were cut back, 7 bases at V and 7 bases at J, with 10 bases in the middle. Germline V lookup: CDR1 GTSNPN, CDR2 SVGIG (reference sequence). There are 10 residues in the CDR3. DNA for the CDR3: TGTGCCTTTGATCGCCATGAAGCTTTCTTT. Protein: CAFDRHEAFF.

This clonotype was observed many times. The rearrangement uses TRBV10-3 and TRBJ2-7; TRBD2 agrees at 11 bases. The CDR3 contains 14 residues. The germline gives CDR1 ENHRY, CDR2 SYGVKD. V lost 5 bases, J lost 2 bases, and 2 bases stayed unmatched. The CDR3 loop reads CAISLLAGAYEQYF. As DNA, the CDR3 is TGTGCCATCAGTTTACTAGCGGGAGCCTACGAGCAGTACTTC.

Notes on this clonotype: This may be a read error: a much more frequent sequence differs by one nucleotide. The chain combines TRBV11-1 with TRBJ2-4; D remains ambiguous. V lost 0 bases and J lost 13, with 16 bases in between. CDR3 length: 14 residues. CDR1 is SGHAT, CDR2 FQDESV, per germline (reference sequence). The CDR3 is CASSLAGVGGPQYF. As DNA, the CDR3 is TGTGCCAGCAGCTTAGCGGGTGTAGGTGGACCCCAGTACTTC.

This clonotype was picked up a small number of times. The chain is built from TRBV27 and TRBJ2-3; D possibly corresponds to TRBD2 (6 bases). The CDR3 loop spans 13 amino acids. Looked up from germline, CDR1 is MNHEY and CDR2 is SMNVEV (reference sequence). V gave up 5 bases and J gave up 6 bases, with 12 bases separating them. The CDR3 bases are TGTGCCAGCAGTCTCTTACGGGAGGATACGCAGTATTTT. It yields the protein CASSLLREDTQYF.

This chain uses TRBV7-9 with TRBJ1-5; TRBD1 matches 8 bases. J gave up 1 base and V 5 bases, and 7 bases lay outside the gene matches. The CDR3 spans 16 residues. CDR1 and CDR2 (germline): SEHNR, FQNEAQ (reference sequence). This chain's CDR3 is CASSPGQAGSNQPQHF. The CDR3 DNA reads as TGTGCCAGCAGCCCGGGACAGGCGGGAAGCAATCAGCCCCAGCATTTT.

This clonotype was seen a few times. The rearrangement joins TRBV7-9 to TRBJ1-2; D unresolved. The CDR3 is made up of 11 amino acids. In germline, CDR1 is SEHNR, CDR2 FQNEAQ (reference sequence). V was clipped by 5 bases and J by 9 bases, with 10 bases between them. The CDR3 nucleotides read TGTGCCAGCAGCCCTCAGGCCAGCTACACCTTC. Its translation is CASSPQASYTF.

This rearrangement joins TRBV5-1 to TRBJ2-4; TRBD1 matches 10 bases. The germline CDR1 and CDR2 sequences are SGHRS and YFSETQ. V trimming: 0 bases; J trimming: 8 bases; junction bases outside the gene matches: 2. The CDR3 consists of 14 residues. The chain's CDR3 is CASSLVGTGDIQYF. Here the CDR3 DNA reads TGCGCCAGCAGCTTGGTCGGGACAGGGGACATTCAGTACTTC.

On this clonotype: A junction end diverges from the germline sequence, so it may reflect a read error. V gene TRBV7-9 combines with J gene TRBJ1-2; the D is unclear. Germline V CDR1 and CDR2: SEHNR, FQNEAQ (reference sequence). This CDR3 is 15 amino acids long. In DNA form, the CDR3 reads TGTGCCAGCAGCCTTCTTTCAAGCACCATCTATGACTACACCTTC. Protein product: CASSLLSSTIYDYTF.

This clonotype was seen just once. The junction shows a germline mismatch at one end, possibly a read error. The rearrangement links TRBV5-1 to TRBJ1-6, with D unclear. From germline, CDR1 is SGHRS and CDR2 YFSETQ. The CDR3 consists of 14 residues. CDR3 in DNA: TGCGCCAACAGCTTGGATGGAGGCAACTCACCCCTCCACTTT. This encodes CANSLDGGNSPLHF. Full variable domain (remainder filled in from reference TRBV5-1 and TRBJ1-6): KAGVTQTPRYLIKTRGQQVTLSCSPISGHRSVSWYQQTPGQGLQFLFEYFSETQRNKGNFPGRFSGRQFSNSRSEMNVSTLELGDSALYLCANSLDGGNSPLHFGNGTRLTVT.

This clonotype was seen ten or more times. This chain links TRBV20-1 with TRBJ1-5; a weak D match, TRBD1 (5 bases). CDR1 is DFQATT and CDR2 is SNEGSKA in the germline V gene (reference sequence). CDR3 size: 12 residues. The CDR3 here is CSAGGGNQPQHF. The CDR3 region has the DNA TGCAGCGCCGGGGGAGGCAATCAGCCCCAGCATTTT.

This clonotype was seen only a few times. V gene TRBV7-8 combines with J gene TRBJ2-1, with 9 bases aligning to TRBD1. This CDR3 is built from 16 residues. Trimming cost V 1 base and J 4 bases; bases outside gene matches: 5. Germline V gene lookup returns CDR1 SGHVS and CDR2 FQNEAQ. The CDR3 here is CASSLVGTGLYNEQFF. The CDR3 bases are TGTGCCAGCAGCTTAGTCGGGACAGGGTTGTACAATGAGCAGTTCTTC.

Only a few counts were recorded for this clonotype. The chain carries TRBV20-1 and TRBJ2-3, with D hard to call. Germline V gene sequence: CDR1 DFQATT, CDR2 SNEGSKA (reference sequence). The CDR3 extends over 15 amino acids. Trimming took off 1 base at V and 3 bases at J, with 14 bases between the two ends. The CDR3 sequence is CSARGIELATDTQYF. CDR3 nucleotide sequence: TGCAGTGCTAGAGGTATAGAACTTGCTACAGATACGCAGTATTTT.

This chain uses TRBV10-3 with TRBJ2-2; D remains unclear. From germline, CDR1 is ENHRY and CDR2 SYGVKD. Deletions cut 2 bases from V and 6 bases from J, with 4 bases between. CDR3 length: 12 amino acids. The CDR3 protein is CAISEAPGELFF. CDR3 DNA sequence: TGTGCCATCAGTGAGGCCCCCGGGGAGCTGTTTTTT.

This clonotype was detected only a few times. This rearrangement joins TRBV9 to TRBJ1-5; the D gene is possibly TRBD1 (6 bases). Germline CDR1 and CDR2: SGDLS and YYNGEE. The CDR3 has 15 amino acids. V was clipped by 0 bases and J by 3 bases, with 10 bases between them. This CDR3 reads CASSVAGTNNQPQHF. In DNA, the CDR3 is TGTGCCAGCAGCGTAGCAGGGACAAACAATCAGCCCCAGCATTTT.

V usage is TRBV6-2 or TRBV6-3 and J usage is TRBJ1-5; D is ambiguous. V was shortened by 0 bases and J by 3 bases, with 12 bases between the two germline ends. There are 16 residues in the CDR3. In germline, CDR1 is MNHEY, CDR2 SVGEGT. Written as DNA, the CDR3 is TGTGCCAGCAGTTACTCATCCCTCCGGCCCAATCAGCCCCAGCATTTT. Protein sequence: CASSYSSLRPNQPQHF.

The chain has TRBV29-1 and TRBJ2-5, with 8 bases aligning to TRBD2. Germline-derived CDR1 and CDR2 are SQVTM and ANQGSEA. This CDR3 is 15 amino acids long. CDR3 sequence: CSARSVAGSQETQYF. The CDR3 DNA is TGCAGTGCTAGAAGTGTAGCGGGGTCCCAAGAGACCCAGTACTTC.

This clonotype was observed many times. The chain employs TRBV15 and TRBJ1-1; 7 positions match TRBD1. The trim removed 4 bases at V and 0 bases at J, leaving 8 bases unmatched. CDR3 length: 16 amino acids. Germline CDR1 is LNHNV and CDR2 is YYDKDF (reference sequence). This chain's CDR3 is CATSTAGGVMNTEAFF. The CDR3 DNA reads TGTGCCACCAGCACCGCAGGGGGAGTAATGAACACTGAAGCTTTCTTT.

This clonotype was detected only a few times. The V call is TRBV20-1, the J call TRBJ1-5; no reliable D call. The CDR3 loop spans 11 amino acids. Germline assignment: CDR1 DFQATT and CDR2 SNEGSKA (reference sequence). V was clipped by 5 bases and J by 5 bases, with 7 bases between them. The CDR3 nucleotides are TGCAGTGCTGGATGGGATCAGCCCCAGCATTTT. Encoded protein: CSAGWDQPQHF.

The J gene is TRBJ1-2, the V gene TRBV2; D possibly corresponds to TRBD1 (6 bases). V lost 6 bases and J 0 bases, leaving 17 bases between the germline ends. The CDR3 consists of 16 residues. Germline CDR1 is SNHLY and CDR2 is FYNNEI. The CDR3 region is CASRGRGGLTNYGYTF. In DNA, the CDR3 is TGTGCCAGCAGAGGGAGGGGGGGGCTTACTAACTATGGCTACACCTTC.